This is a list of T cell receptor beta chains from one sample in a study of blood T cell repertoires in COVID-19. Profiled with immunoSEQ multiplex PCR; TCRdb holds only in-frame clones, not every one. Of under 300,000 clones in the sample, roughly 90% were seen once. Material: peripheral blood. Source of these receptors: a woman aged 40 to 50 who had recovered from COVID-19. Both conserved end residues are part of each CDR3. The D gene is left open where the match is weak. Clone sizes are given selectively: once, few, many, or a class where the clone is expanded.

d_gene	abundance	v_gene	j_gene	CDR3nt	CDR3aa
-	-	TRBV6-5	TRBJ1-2	TGTGCCAGCAGTATTTCTAGGGGGGGATCTGGCTACACCTTC	CASSISRGGSGYTF
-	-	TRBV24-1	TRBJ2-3	TGTGCCACCAGCACAGGGTCCGTAGATACGCAGTATTTT	CATSTGSVDTQYF
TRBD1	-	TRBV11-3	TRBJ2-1	TGTGCCAGCAGCTCCCGGGACAGGGGAGACGAGCAGTTCTTC	CASSSRDRGDEQFF
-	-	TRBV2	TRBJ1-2	TGTGCCAGCAGTGAAGCCCCCGGGGGAGGCTATGGCTACACCTTC	CASSEAPGGGYGYTF
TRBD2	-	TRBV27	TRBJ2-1	TGTGCCAGCAGTTTGGCAGCGGGAGGGATTGGACGGAATGAGCAGTTCTTC	CASSLAAGGIGRNEQFF
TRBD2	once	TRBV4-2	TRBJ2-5	TGTGCCAGCAGCCAAGGGACTAGTCCTATGCAGGCCCAAGAGACCCAGTACTTC	CASSQGTSPMQAQETQYF
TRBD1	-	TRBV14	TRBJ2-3	TGTGCCAGCAGCCAAAGGGGGCTTAGCGTGAGGACAGATACGCAGTATTTT	CASSQRGLSVRTDTQYF
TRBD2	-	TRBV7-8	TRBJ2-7	TGTGCCAGCAGCCGAGAGCCTGCGGGACTAGCGGGACAAGTAACTATTTTC	CASSREPAGLAGQVTIF
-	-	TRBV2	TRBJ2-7	TGTGCCAGCAGTGAAGCGTTCGAGGGCGGTGAGCAGTACTTC	CASSEAFEGGEQYF
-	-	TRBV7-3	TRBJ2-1	TGTGCCAGCAGCCATGACGGAGGCGAGCAGTTCTTC	CASSHDGGEQFF
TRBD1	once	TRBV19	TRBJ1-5	TGTGCCAGTAGTTCCGGACAGGGTAGTTATGGGAATCAGCCCCAGCATTTT	CASSSGQGSYGNQPQHF
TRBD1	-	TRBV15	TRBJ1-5	TGTGCCACCAGCAGAATTAGGGACAGACGCAATCAGCCCCAGCATTTT	CATSRIRDRRNQPQHF
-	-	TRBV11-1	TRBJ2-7	TGTGCCAGCAGCTTAGCGCCAGGGGTATCCTACGAGCAGTACTTC	CASSLAPGVSYEQYF
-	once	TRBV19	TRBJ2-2	TGTGCCAGTAGTATTGGGGGCGCGGCCGGGGAGCTGTTTTTT	CASSIGGAAGELFF
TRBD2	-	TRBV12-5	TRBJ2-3	TGTGCTAGTGGTTTGGTCCACTCGATACTAGCGGGAGTACCTCACACAGATACGCAGTATTTT	CASGLVHSILAGVPHTDTQYF
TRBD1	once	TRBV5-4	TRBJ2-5	TGTGCCAGCAGGAACGGACAGGAGGAAGAGACCCAGTACTTC	CASRNGQEEETQYF
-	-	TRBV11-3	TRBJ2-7	TGTGCCAGCAGCTTAGGGACAGAATACGAGCAGTACTTC	CASSLGTEYEQYF
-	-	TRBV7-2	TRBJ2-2	TGTGCCAGCAGCTTCTACCAAAACACCGGGGAGCTGTTTTTT	CASSFYQNTGELFF
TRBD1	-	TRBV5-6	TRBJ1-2	TGTGCCAGCAGCTTGTCCTGGGACACAGGGGTTGGCTACACCTTC	CASSLSWDTGVGYTF
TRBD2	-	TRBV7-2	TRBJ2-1	TGTGCCAGCAGCTTAGAGCAGCGGGGGGCGATCTTC	CASSLEQRGAIF
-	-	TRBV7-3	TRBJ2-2	TGTGCCAGCAGCTTAGGAGGGCCCACCGGGGAGCTGTTTTTT	CASSLGGPTGELFF
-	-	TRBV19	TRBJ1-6	TGTGCCAGTAGTATGGGGAGGAACTCCTATAATTCACCCCTCCACTTT	CASSMGRNSYNSPLHF
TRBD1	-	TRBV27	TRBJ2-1	TGTGCCAGCAGTTCCCCAGGGACAGGGGGATCAATAGGCTGGAAGCATGAGCAGTTCTTC	CASSSPGTGGSIGWKHEQFF
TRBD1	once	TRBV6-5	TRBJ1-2	TGTGCCAGCAGTTACACAAAGTCAGGGGGCGGCCATGGCTACACCTTC	CASSYTKSGGGHGYTF
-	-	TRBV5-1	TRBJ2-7	TGCGCCAGCAGCTTTAGCAGGGGTTCCTACGAGCAGTACTTC	CASSFSRGSYEQYF
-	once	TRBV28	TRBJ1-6	TGTGCCAGCAGGCCCGGTCGGCCAGGAGGCAATTCACCCCTCCACTTT	CASRPGRPGGNSPLHF
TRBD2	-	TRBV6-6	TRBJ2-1	TGTGCCAGCAGGTTGGCGGGGGATCACAATGAGCAGTTCTTC	CASRLAGDHNEQFF
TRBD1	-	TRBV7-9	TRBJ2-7	TGTGCCTCAGGGAAAGGACAGGGTACCGAGCAGTACTTC	CASGKGQGTEQYF
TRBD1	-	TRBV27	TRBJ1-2	TGTGCCAGCCGACTGGGACAGGGCGGCTACACCTTC	CASRLGQGGYTF
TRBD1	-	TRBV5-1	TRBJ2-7	TGCGCCAGCAGCCCCGGGACAGCTAACTACGAGCAGTACTTC	CASSPGTANYEQYF
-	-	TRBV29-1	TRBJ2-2	TGCAGCGGGCGGGACAGTAACACCGGGGAGCTGTTTTTT	CSGRDSNTGELFF
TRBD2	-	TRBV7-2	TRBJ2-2	TGTGCCAGCAGCAATAAGCGGGGCAACACCGGGGAGCTGTTTTTT	CASSNKRGNTGELFF
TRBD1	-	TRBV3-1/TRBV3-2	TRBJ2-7	TGTGCCAGCAGCCAAAAGGGACAGGGGGCTGTTTACGTCTACGAGCAGTACTTC	CASSQKGQGAVYVYEQYF
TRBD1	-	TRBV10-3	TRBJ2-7	TGTGCCATCAGGGGGGACAGGGGGCACGAGCAGTACTTC	CAIRGDRGHEQYF
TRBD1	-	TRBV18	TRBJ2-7	TGTGCCAGCTCACGGGACAGGTTCTACGAGCAGTACTTC	CASSRDRFYEQYF
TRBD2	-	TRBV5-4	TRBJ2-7	TGTGCCAGCAGCTTGGGCGGGACTAGCGGCTACGAGCAGTACTTC	CASSLGGTSGYEQYF
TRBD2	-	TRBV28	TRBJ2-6	TGTGCCAGCAGTTTAGGGACTACCGTGGGCTCTGGGGCCAACGTCCTGACTTTC	CASSLGTTVGSGANVLTF
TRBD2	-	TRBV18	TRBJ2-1	TGTGCCAGCTCACCACGGCTAGCGGGAGAGGGCAATGAGCAGTTCTTC	CASSPRLAGEGNEQFF
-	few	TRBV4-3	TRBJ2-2	TGCGCCAGCAGCCGAGACTGGGGGCCCGGGGAGCTGTTTTTT	CASSRDWGPGELFF
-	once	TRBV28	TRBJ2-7	TGTGCCAGCAGTTTGAGTCAGGGGAGCTCCTACGAGCAGTACTTC	CASSLSQGSSYEQYF
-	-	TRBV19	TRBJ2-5	TGTGCCAGTAGTATAGAAAGGGGAACAGGAAAAGAGACCCAGTACTTC	CASSIERGTGKETQYF
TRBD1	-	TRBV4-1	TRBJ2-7	TGCGCCAGCAGCCAGTGGGGACAGGGGGTAGGCGAGCAGTACTTC	CASSQWGQGVGEQYF
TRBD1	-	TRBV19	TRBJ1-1	TGTGCCAGTAGGCGGACAGGGAACACTGAAGCTTTCTTT	CASRRTGNTEAFF
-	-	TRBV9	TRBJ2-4	TGTGCCAGCAGCCCAGGATCAGCCAAAAACATTCAGTACTTC	CASSPGSAKNIQYF